This T cell receptor (beta chain) was captured in a study of PD-L1 blockade in urothelial cancer. Whole-study context: Before enrollment, 0 to 3 chemotherapy regimens had been given to patients. Researchers looked at the blood 3 weeks (second dose) and 6 weeks after treatment began.

Worth noting for this clone: Its antigen remains unidentified.

Study findings and constraints: Those with durable benefit had larger increases in tumor-associated blood clones at 3 weeks.

Spiked synthetic TCR analogs estimated absolute template abundance per PCR. Using immunoSEQ multiplex PCR, the repertoire was profiled, and TCRdb retains in-frame clones only, with some absent. The sample lists about 82,000 clones, roughly 87% occurring once. The specimen comprised PBMCs, sampled around atezolizumab (anti-PD-L1) treatment. This receptor was taken from a man in his sixties or seventies with urothelial cancer.

The CDR3 nucleotides are TGCGCCAGCAGCCCGGACAGGGAAGACACTGAAGCTTTCTTT. Protein: CASSPDREDTEAFF. V is TRBV4-1 and J is TRBJ1-1, with 8 positions matching TRBD1. The CDR3 covers 14 residues. Germline assignment: CDR1 MGHRA and CDR2 YSYEKL. The junction had 4 bases not matched to a gene; V was cut back by 4 bases and J by 3 bases.